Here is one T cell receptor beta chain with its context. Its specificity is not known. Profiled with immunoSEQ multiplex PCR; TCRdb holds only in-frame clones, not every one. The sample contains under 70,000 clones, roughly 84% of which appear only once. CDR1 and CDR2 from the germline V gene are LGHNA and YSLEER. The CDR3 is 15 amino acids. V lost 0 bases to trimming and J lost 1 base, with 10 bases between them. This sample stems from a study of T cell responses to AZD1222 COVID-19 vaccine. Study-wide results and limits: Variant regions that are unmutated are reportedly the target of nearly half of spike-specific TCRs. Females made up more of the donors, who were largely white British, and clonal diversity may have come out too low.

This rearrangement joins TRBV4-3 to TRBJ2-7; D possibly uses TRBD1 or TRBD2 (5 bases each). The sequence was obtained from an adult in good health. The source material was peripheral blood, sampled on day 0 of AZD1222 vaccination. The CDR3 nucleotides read TGCGCCAGCAGCCAAGAATGGGGGTCTTCCTACGAGCAGTACTTC. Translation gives CASSQEWGSSYEQYF.